This T cell receptor beta chain was profiled in a study of shared T cell receptors in the human thymus. TCRdb keeps only in-frame clones here, not all; method: immunoSEQ multiplex PCR. The sample has around 730,000 clones, around 85% seen once. Unmatched junction bases numbered 10, after V lost 5 bases and J lost 0 bases. CDR3 length equals 17 residues. The V gene's germline CDR1 is MDHEN and CDR2 SYDVKM. This same sample was also part of a study on human thymus T cells.

J is TRBJ2-4 and V is TRBV28, with 7 bases matching TRBD1. The TCR was taken from a girl in the first two years of life with a congenital heart defect. What was sequenced was thymocytes. In DNA form, the CDR3 reads TGTGCCAGCAGTCCCGGGACAGCGGTCCTAGCCAAAAACATTCAGTACTTC. It yields the protein CASSPGTAVLAKNIQYF. The full variable domain, completed using reference TRBV28 and TRBJ2-4, is DVKVTQSSRYLVKRTGEKVFLECVQDMDHENMFWYRQDPGLGLRLIYFSYDVKMKEKGDIPEGYSVSREKKERFSLILESASTNQTSMYLCASSPGTAVLAKNIQYFGAGTRLSVL.